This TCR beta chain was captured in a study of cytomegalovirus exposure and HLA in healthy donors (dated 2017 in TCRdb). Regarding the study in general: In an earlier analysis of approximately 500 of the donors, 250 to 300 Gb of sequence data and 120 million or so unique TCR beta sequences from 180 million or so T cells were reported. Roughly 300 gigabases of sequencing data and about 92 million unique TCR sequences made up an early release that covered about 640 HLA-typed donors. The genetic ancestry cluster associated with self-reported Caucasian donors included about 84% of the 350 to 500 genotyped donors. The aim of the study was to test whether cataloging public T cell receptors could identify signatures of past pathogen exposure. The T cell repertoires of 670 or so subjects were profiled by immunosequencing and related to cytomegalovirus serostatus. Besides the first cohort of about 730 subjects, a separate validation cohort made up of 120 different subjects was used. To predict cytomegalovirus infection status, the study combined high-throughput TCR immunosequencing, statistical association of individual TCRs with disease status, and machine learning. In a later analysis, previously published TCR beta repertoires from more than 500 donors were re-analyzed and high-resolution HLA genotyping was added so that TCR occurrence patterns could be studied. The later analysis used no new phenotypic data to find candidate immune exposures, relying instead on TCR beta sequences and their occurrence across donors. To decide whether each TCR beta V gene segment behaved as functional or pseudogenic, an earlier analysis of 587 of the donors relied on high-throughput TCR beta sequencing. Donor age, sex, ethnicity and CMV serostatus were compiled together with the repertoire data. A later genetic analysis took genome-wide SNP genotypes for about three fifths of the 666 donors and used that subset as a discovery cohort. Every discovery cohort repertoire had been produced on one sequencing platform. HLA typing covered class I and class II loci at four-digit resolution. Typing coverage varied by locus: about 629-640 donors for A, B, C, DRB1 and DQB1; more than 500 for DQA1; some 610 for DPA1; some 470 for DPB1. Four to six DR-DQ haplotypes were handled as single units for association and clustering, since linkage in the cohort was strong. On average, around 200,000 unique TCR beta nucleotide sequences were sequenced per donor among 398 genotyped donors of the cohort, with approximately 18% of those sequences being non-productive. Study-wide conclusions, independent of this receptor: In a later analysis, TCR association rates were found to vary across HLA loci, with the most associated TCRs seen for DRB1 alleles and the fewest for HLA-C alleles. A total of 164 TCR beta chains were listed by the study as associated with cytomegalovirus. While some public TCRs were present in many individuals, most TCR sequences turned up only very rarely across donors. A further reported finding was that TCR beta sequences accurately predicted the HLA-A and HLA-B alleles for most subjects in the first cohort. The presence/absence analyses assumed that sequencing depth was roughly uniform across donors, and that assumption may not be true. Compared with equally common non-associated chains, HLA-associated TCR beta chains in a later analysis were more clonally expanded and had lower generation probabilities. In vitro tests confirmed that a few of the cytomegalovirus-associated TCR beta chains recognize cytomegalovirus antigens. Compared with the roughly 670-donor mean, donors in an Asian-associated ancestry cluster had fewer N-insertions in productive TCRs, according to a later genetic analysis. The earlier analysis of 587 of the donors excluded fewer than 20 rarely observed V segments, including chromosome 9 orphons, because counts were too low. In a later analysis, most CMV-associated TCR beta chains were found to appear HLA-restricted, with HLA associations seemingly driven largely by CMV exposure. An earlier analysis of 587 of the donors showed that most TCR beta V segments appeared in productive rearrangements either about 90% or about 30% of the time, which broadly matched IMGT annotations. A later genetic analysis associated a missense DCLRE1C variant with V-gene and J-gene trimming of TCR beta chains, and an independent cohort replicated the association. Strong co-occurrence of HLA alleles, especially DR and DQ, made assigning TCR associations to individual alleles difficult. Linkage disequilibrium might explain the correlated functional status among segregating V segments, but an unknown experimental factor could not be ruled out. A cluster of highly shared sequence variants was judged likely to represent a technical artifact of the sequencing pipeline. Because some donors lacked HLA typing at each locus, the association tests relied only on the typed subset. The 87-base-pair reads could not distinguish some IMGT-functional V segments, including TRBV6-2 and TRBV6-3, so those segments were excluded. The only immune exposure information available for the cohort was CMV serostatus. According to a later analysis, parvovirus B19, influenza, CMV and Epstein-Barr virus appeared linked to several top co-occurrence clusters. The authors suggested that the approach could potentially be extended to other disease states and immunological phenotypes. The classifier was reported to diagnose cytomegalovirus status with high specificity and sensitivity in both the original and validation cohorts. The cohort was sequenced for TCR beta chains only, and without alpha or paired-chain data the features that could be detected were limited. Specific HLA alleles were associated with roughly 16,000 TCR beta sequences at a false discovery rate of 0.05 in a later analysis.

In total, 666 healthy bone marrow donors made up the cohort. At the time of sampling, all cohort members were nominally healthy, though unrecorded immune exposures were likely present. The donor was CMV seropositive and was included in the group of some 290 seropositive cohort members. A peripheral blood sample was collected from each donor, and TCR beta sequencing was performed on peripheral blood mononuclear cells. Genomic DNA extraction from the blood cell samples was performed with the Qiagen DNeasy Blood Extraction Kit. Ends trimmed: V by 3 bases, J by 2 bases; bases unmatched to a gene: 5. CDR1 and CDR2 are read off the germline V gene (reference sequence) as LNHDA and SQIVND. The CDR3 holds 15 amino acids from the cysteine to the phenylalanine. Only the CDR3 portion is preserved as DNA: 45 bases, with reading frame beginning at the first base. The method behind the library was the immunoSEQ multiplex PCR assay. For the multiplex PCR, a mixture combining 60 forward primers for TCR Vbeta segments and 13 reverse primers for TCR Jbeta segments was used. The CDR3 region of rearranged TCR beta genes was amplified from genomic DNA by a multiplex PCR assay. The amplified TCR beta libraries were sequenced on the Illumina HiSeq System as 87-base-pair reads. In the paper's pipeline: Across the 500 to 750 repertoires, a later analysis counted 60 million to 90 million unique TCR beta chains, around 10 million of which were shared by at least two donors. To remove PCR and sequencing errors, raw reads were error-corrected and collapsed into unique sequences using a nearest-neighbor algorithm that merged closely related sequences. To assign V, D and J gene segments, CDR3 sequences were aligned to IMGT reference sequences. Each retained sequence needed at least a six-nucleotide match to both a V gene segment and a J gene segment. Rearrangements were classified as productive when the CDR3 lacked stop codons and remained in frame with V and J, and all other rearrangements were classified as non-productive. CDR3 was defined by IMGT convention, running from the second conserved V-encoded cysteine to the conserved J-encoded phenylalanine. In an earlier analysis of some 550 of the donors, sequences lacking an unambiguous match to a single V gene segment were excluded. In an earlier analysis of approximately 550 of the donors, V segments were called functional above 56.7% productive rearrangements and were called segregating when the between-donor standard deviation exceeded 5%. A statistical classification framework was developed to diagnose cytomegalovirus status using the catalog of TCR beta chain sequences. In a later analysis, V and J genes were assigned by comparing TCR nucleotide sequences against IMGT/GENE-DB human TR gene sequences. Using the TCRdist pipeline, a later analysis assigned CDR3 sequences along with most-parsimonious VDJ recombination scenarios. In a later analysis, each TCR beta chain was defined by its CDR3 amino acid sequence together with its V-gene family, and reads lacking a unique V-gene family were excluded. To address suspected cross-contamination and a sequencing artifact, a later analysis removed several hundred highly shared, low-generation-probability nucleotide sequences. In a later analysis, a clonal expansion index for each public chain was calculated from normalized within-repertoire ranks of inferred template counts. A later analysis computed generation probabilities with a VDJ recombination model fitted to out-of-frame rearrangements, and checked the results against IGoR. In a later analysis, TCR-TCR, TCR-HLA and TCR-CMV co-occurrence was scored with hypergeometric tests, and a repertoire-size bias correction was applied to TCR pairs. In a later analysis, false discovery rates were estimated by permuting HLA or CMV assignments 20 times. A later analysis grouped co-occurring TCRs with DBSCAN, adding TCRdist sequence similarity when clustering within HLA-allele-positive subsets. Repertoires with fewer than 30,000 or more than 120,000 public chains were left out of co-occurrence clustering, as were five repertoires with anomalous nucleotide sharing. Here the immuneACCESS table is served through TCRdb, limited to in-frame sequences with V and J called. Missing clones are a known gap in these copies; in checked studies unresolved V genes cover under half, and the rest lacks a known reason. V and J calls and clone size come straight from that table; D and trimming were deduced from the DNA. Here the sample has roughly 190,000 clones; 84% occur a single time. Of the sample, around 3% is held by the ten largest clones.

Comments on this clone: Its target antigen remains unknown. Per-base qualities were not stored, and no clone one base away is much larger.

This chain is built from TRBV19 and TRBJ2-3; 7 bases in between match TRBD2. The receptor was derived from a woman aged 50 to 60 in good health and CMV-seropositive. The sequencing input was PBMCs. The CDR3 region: CASSIIAGHTDTQYF. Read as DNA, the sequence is TGTGCCAGTAGTATCATAGCGGGCCACACAGATACGCAGTATTTT.